A selection of T cell receptor beta chains follows, all from one sample in a study of technical replicates of blood from a handful of donors. The method was immunoSEQ multiplex PCR; TCRdb's version includes in-frame clones alone and lacks a portion of them. The sample has tens of thousands of clones, over 95% seen once. The source material was T cells isolated from PBMCs. These receptors were taken from a human donor in good health. Both conserved end residues are part of each CDR3. The D gene is left open where the match is weak. Size values are once, few and many counts, or a class for expanded clones, and some rows have none.

CASSWTGLNTEAFF,TGTGCCAGCTCTTGGACAGGGTTGAACACTGAAGCTTTCTTT,-,TRBV7-9,TRBD1,TRBJ1-1
CASSEEGALETQYF,TGTGCCAGCAGTGAAGAAGGGGCCCTGGAGACCCAGTACTTC,-,TRBV25-1,-,TRBJ2-5
CASSFGQGTDTQYF,TGCGCCAGCAGCTTTGGACAGGGCACAGATACGCAGTATTTT,once,TRBV5-1,TRBD1,TRBJ2-3
CASSVALGGTGAYSPLHF,TGTGCCAGCAGCGTAGCTTTGGGAGGGACGGGGGCCTATTCACCCCTCCACTTT,-,TRBV9,-,TRBJ1-6
CASSQVLAGFEGLYNEQFF,TGTGCCAGCAGCCAAGTACTAGCGGGATTCGAAGGGTTATACAATGAGCAGTTCTTC,-,TRBV14,TRBD2,TRBJ2-1
CASSVGGAVQQPQHF,TGTGCCAGCTCCGTTGGGGGGGCGGTTCAGCAGCCCCAGCATTTT,-,TRBV2,-,TRBJ1-5
CASSEAGYSYEQYF,TGTGCCAGCAGCGAAGCGGGTTACTCCTACGAGCAGTACTTC,-,TRBV7-6,-,TRBJ2-7
CASISRQGPYNEQFF,TGTGCCAGTATATCTAGGCAGGGCCCCTACAATGAGCAGTTCTTC,-,TRBV19,-,TRBJ2-1
CASSPGQTNTEAFF,TGTGCCAGCAGCCCGGGACAGACGAACACTGAAGCTTTCTTT,once,TRBV6-4,TRBD1,TRBJ1-1
CASSSDRGSPLHF,TGCGCCAGCAGCTCGGACAGGGGTTCACCCCTCCACTTT,-,TRBV5-1,TRBD1,TRBJ1-6
CASSLTSLAKNEQFF,TGTGCCAGCAGCTTAACGTCGCTAGCAAAAAATGAGCAGTTCTTC,-,TRBV11-3,-,TRBJ2-1
CASKAGLEWEIFF,TGTGCCAGCAAAGCGGGTCTAGAGTGGGAGATCTTCTTC,-,TRBV2,-,TRBJ2-1
CASIVGEATEAFF,TGTGCCAGCATTGTGGGGGAGGCCACTGAAGCTTTCTTT,once,TRBV28,-,TRBJ1-1
CASSQPSGGWFTDTQYF,TGTGCCAGCAGCCAACCTAGCGGCGGCTGGTTCACAGATACGCAGTATTTT,-,TRBV13,TRBD2,TRBJ2-3
CASSREGKETQYF,TGCGCCAGCAGCCGGGAGGGGAAAGAGACCCAGTACTTC,-,TRBV5-1,TRBD2,TRBJ2-5
CASSLDSGDRSGGYTF,TGTGCCAGCAGCTTAGATTCGGGTGACAGGTCGGGAGGCTACACCTTC,-,TRBV11-3,-,TRBJ1-2
CASSLVSDTGELFF,TGCGCCAGCAGCTTGGTGTCTGACACCGGGGAGCTGTTTTTT,-,TRBV5-1,-,TRBJ2-2
CASSEDRGGYEQCF,TGCGCCAGCAGCGAAGACAGGGGAGGCTACGAGCAGTGCTTC,-,TRBV10-1,TRBD1,TRBJ2-7
CASRQGIGIGNQPQHF,TGTGCCAGCAGACAGGGTATTGGAATAGGCAATCAGCCCCAGCATTTT,-,TRBV27,-,TRBJ1-5
CATRTSGSYNEQFF,TGCGCCACCAGGACTAGCGGGTCCTACAATGAGCAGTTCTTC,-,TRBV5-1,TRBD2,TRBJ2-1
CASSTPTSGNNNEQFF,TGTGCCAGCAGCACCCCGACTAGCGGTAATAACAATGAGCAGTTCTTC,-,TRBV11-3,TRBD2,TRBJ2-1
CASSGTTSYEQYF,TGTGCCAGCAGTGGGACTACCTCCTACGAGCAGTACTTC,-,TRBV6-5,TRBD2,TRBJ2-7
CASSQGKVLGGYTF,TGCGCCAGCAGCCAAGGAAAAGTCCTAGGAGGCTACACCTTC,once,TRBV4-1,-,TRBJ1-2
CASSLGQDYGYTF,TGTGCCAGCAGCTTAGGCCAGGACTATGGCTACACCTTC,-,TRBV7-9,-,TRBJ1-2
CASSWDRGTEAFF,TGTGCCAGCAGCTGGGACAGGGGCACTGAAGCTTTCTTT,-,TRBV7-9,TRBD1,TRBJ1-1
CASSTHRGGAGTTDTQYF,TGTGCCAGTAGTACACACCGAGGGGGTGCAGGGACGACAGATACGCAGTATTTT,-,TRBV19,-,TRBJ2-3
CASSLGGLAGGGTDTQYF,TGCGCCAGCAGCTTAGGGGGACTAGCGGGAGGAGGCACAGATACGCAGTATTTT,-,TRBV5-1,TRBD2,TRBJ2-3
CASSQDRGWGATNEKLFF,TGCGCCAGCAGCCAAGACAGGGGCTGGGGAGCAACTAATGAAAAACTGTTTTTT,once,TRBV4-1,-,TRBJ1-4
CASSPGQGAPRTINEQFF,TGTGCCAGCAGCCCCGGACAGGGGGCTCCTCGTACCATTAATGAGCAGTTCTTC,-,TRBV14,TRBD1,TRBJ2-1